This entry is about one TCR beta chain. This specimen comes from a study of blood T cell repertoires in COVID-19. This CDR3 contains 16 residues. Germline CDR1 is SGDLS and CDR2 is YYNGEE. Trimming pared 3 bases from V and 0 bases from J, leaving 15 bases between. Sequenced by immunoSEQ multiplex PCR; TCRdb stores in-frame clones only, minus some. The top ten hold around 8% of the sample, which has 250,000 to 350,000 clones, more than 70% seen once. Sequencing used peripheral blood. The genes are TRBV9 and TRBJ1-2, with TRBD1 as a possible D gene (5 bases). This sequence was found in a woman aged 45-65 years who had recovered from COVID-19. Here the CDR3 reads CASSGAPRTPNYGYTF. The CDR3 DNA is TGTGCCAGCAGCGGAGCACCTAGGACACCTAACTATGGCTACACCTTC.